This T cell receptor beta chain was profiled in a study of graft-versus-host responses after intestinal transplantation. In the study overall: Anti-thymocyte globulin induction was given to all recipients, followed by tacrolimus and steroids for around three years.

For this clone: Its target is unknown.

The protocol was immunoSEQ multiplex PCR, while the TCRdb copy is restricted to in-frame clones and leaves out a portion. The data hold some 86,000 clones, with 90% to 95% observed a single time. The material was unstimulated CD4+ T cells sorted from spleen or lymph node cells, obtained before intestinal transplant. This TCR came from a human donor who received an intestinal transplant.

CDR3 loop: CASSLYRSYEQYF. The DNA of the CDR3 is TGTGCCAGCAGTTTATACAGGTCTTACGAGCAGTACTTC. This sequence joins TRBV27 and TRBJ2-7, with D possibly matching TRBD1 (5 bases). Looked up from germline, CDR1 is MNHEY and CDR2 is SMNVEV (reference sequence). With 1 base removed from V and 4 bases from J, the gap between germline ends came to 8 bases. The CDR3 consists of 13 residues.